Shown below are 15 T cell receptor beta chains from a single sample sequenced in a study of post-analysis software for immune sequencing data. Regarding the study as a whole: Elevated frequency relative to controls characterized roughly five TRBV segments in patients, TRBV5-6, TRBV5-1 and TRBV20-1 among them.

Each TCR beta cDNA library carried unique molecular identifiers. TCRdb reprocessed the PCR reads via MiXCR and lists one record per CDR3 protein. There are 350,000 to 500,000 distinct CDR3 sequences in the sample; about 39% occur only once, and 7.6% lies in the top ten. Their antigen targets remain unknown. Sequenced: blood. These receptors all stem from a girl aged 2 to 10 with multiple sclerosis.

The V and J genes are TRBV6-6 and TRBJ1-3; the D gene is possibly TRBD1 (6 bases). Germline CDR1 MNHNY, CDR2 SVGAGI (reference sequence). Trimming took 7 bases from V and 3 from J, leaving 13 bases between them. The CDR3 contains 14 residues. The CDR3 coding sequence is TGTGCCAGCAACAGGGAACCTCTTGGAAACACCATATATTTT. Its protein product is CASNREPLGNTIYF.

The chain recombines TRBV11-2 with TRBJ2-7; D unclear. The better agreement between TRBJ2-5 and the DNA end casts doubt on the J call. This CDR3 comprises 12 residues. In germline, CDR1 is SGHAT, CDR2 FQNNGV. The CDR3: CASSLVYETQYF. As DNA, the CDR3 is TGTGCCAGCAGCTTAGTGTATGAGACCCAGTACTTC.

The rearrangement joins TRBV5-1 to TRBJ2-5; possibly TRBD2 for D (5 bases). CDR3 length: 13 amino acids. Germline-derived CDR1 and CDR2 are SGHRS and YFSETQ. The V and J ends lost 1 base and 5 bases respectively, with 9 bases between them. As DNA, the CDR3 is TGCGCCAGCAGCTTGCCACTAGTGGAGACCCAGTACTTC. It translates to CASSLPLVETQYF.

This clonotype was observed a handful of times. V usage is TRBV7-6 and J usage is TRBJ2-1, with no clear D. V was clipped by 3 bases and J by 7 bases, with 7 bases between them. Germline V gene sequence: CDR1 SGHVS, CDR2 FNYEAQ. This CDR3 comprises 12 residues. In DNA, the CDR3 is TGTGCCAGCAGCTTCTTAGATAATGAGCAGTTCTTC. It is translated as CASSFLDNEQFF.

The V call is TRBV6-2 or TRBV6-3, the J call TRBJ2-7, with D possibly TRBD2 on 7 matching bases. The CDR3 sequence is 18 residues long. V lost 4 bases and J lost 0, with 22 bases in between. The germline CDR1 and CDR2 sequences are MNHEY and SVGEGT. The CDR3 nucleotides are TGTGCCAGCAGTTCTGCTTTCGGCGGCGGGGGCAACTCCTACGAGCAGTACTTC. The encoded protein is CASSSAFGGGGNSYEQYF.

This clonotype has just a few counts. The chain employs TRBV20-1 and TRBJ2-5; the D call may be TRBD1 or TRBD2 (6 bases each). The DNA end lines up better with TRBJ2-7; the J call may be wrong. Germline loops: CDR1 DFQATT, CDR2 SNEGSKA (reference sequence). The CDR3 extends over 11 amino acids. The CDR3 DNA follows: TGCAGTGGGCAGGGGAGGATCGAGCAGTACTTC. Translated, it gives CSGQGRIEQYF.

The chain combines TRBV7-6 with TRBJ2-7, with D hard to call. V was shortened by 5 bases and J by 2 bases, with 16 bases between the two germline ends. The CDR3 sequence is 15 residues long. Germline CDR1 and CDR2: SGHVS and FNYEAQ. DNA of the CDR3: TGTGCCAGCAGCCTCAATGTCGCTGCCCCCTACGAGCAGTACTTC. Amino acid sequence: CASSLNVAAPYEQYF. The entire variable domain, with the rest obtained from reference TRBV7-6 and TRBJ2-7, is as follows: GAGVSQSPRYKVTKRGQDVALRCDPISGHVSLYWYRQALGQGPEFLTYFNYEAQQDKSGLPNDRFSAERPEGSISTLTIQRTEQRDSAMYRCASSLNVAAPYEQYFGPGTRLTVT.

This clonotype was counted a few times. The chain couples TRBV27 to TRBJ1-2, with 10 bases matching TRBD1. V was pared by 3 bases and J by 1 base, with 5 bases of the junction left unmatched. Per the germline V gene, CDR1 is MNHEY and CDR2 is SMNVEV (reference sequence). The CDR3 totals 16 residues. The chain's CDR3 is CASSLVGQGRNYGYTF. The CDR3 DNA is TGTGCCAGCAGTTTGGTGGGACAGGGGCGTAACTATGGCTACACCTTC.

V is TRBV29-1 and J is TRBJ2-5, with 13 bases fitting TRBD2. The CDR3 has 17 residues. Trimming at V came to 4 bases and at J to 5 bases, leaving 13 bases not matched to a gene. The germline gives CDR1 SQVTM, CDR2 ANQGSEA. CDR3 sequence reads: CSVGGLAGEGGVETQYF. CDR3 in DNA: TGCAGCGTTGGAGGACTAGCGGGAGAGGGCGGAGTTGAGACCCAGTACTTC.

This sequence joins TRBV9 and TRBJ2-5; D is undetermined. V was clipped by 0 bases and J by 5 bases, with 20 bases between them. The CDR3 covers 17 residues. The V gene's germline CDR1 is SGDLS and CDR2 YYNGEE. The CDR3 coding sequence is TGTGCCAGCAGCGTAGCTGGGAACGGATTGTTTGAGGAGACCCAGTACTTC. Translating it yields CASSVAGNGLFEETQYF. The variable domain in full, completed from reference TRBV9 and TRBJ2-5, reads DSGVTQTPKHLITATGQRVTLRCSPRSGDLSVYWYQQSLDQGLQFLIQYYNGEERAKGNILERFSAQQFPDLHSELNLSSLELGDSALYFCASSVAGNGLFEETQYFGPGTRLLVL.

The chain employs TRBV28 and TRBJ2-1; D gene uncertain. V lost 4 bases and J lost 10, with 17 bases in between. CDR1 and CDR2 (germline): MDHEN, SYDVKM. The CDR3 spans 14 residues. This CDR3 is CASSWYVSQYEQFF. In nucleotides, the CDR3 is TGTGCCAGCAGTTGGTATGTGTCTCAATACGAGCAGTTCTTC.

The rearrangement uses TRBV28 and TRBJ1-1; TRBD1 matches at 8 bases. Germline CDR1 is MDHEN and CDR2 is SYDVKM. Trimming took 8 bases from V and 1 from J; bases not matched to a gene: 12. The CDR3 runs to 16 residues. The CDR3 DNA reads as TGTGCCAGCGGAAACAGGGGGGCGACCTCGAACACTGAAGCTTTCTTT. Protein: CASGNRGATSNTEAFF.

The genes are TRBV6-5 and TRBJ2-7, with D possibly being TRBD1 (5 bases). Trimming cost V 8 bases and J 2 bases, with 10 bases left between them. The V gene's germline CDR1 is MNHEY and CDR2 SVGAGI. CDR3 length equals 12 residues. Here the CDR3 reads CASRTRPYEQYF. The CDR3 DNA reads as TGTGCCAGCCGGACACGTCCCTACGAGCAGTACTTC.

This chain connects TRBV27 to TRBJ2-7; D is perhaps TRBD2 (6 bases). Germline CDR1 and CDR2: MNHEY and SMNVEV (reference sequence). Trimming stripped 5 bases from V and 3 bases from J, with 11 bases between. The CDR3 runs to 13 residues. CDR3 loop: CASSPPGVYEQYF. CDR3 coding DNA: TGTGCCAGCAGTCCCCCGGGGGTCTACGAGCAGTACTTC.

V gene TRBV20-1 combines with J gene TRBJ2-5, with 9 bases aligning to TRBD1. The J call may not be correct, given that the DNA end is closer to TRBJ2-7. The V gene's germline CDR1 is DFQATT and CDR2 SNEGSKA (reference sequence). This CDR3 spans 14 amino acids. The CDR3 DNA reads as TGCAGTGCTAGAGAAGACAGGGGGGTCCGCGAGCAGTACGTC. Amino acids: CSAREDRGVREQYV.